Listed here is a single T cell receptor (beta chain). Its antigen remains unidentified. Base-call qualities are not available, and no considerably larger clone is one nucleotide away. The germline V gene provides CDR1 SGHAT and CDR2 FQNNGV. Its CDR3 holds 14 amino acids, cysteine through phenylalanine. The only DNA kept is the CDR3, 42 bases in frame from the first base. The germline ends are 10 bases apart after V is trimmed by 4 bases and J by 2 bases. Patients were selected for having adequate residual fresh-frozen tumor tissue and more than two years of available survival data. Although molecular status otherwise differed among the glioblastoma patients, no patient had an isocitrate dehydrogenase mutation. PBMC collection took place before vaccination, two weeks after the third vaccination, and at tumor progression if progression occurred. Genomic DNA was extracted with the Qiagen DNeasy Blood extraction Kit.

TCRB CDR3 regions were amplified from roughly 1.8 ug genomic DNA, or all available DNA if less, using the immunoSEQ assay. The multiplex PCR relied on 60 forward primers for TCR V beta segments and 13 reverse primers for J beta segments. Synthetic control templates were spiked into each sample at limiting dilution to estimate reads per starting template. The Illumina HiSeq System generated sequencing reads of 87 bp. Under the source paper's analysis protocol: PCR and sequencing errors were removed by a nearest neighbor algorithm that merged closely related sequences. TCR overlap was defined as the percentage of unique tumor TCR beta sequences that were also present in the same patient's peripheral blood. TCRdb obtained this table from immuneACCESS and retained in-frame rearrangements with V and J assigned. These tables miss some clones; where compared with another copy, unresolved V genes account for less than half of the shortfall, and the remainder is unexplained. D and trimming come from the DNA, and the V and J calls and clone size come from that table. For this sample there are about 73,000 clones; around 80% appear just once. Together, the top ten hold about 2% of the sample.

The sample comes from a study of glioma-infiltrating T cells after dendritic cell vaccination (dated by TCRdb to 2016 to 2017). Regarding the study in general: The cohort comprised approximately 15 glioblastoma patients from Phase I and II dendritic cell vaccination trials, 9 newly diagnosed and 6 with recurrent disease. Survival after dendritic cell vaccination was correlated with TCR sequencing metrics such as TIL content and the overlap between tumor and blood repertoires. The vaccine consisted of monocyte-derived dendritic cells cultured about 7 days with IL-4 and GM-CSF, then pulsed overnight with autologous tumor lysate. In glioblastoma patients vaccinated with dendritic cells, deep sequencing of TCR beta CDR3 regions served to measure tumor-infiltrating lymphocyte content and to compare repertoires between tumor and blood. Each patient got three intradermal injections of the dendritic cell vaccine, spaced at biweekly intervals, in the arm below the axilla. Between the early 2000s and the early 2010s, patients were given autologous tumor lysate-pulsed dendritic cell vaccination.

General conclusions and limits of the study: Higher estimated pretreatment TIL content predicted longer time to progression and overall survival after dendritic cell vaccination. TCR clonality showed no direct relationship with survival, which suggests that a diverse polyclonal response may matter. The cohort was small and heterogeneous, few patients had complete blood and tumor sets, and even fewer had initial-recurrent tumor pairs. The three-group TCR overlap response model was characterized as speculative, and prospective validation of the model was stated to be required.

Source: blood, taken before dendritic cell vaccination. The chain links TRBV11-2 with TRBJ2-3; perhaps TRBD2 is the D gene, with 6 bases matching. The clonotype comes from a human donor with glioblastoma. The DNA is as follows: TGTGCCAGCAGCTCCCCGCGGGACACAGATACGCAGTATTTT. Translated, it reads CASSSPRDTDTQYF. The entire variable domain, with the stretches around the CDR3 drawn from the reference TRBV11-2 and TRBJ2-3 proteins, is EAGVAQSPRYKIIEKRQSVAFWCNPISGHATLYWYQQILGQGPKLLIQFQNNGVVDDSQLPKDRFSAERLKGVDSTLKIQPAKLEDSAVYLCASSSPRDTDTQYFGPGTRLTVL.